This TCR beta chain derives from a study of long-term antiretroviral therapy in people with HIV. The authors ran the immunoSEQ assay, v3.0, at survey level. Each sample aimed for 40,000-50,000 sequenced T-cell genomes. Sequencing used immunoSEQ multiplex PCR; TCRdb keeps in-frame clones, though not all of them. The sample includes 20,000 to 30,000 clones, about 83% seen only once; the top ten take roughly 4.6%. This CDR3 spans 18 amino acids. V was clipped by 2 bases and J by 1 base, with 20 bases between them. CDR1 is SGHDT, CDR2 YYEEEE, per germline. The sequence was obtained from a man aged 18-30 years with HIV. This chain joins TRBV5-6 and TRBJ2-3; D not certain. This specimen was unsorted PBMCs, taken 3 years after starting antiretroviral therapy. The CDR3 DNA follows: TGTGCCAGCAGCTTCTTCGGAGTGCCAGAACGGGGCACAGATACGCAGTATTTT. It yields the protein CASSFFGVPERGTDTQYF. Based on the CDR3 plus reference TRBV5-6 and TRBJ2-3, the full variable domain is DAGVTQSPTHLIKTRGQQVTLRCSPKSGHDTVSWYQQALGQGPQFIFQYYEEEERQRGNFPDRFSGHQFPNYSSELNVNALLLGDSALYLCASSFFGVPERGTDTQYFGPGTRLTVL.